This T cell receptor (beta chain) was observed in a study of cytomegalovirus exposure and HLA in healthy donors. Study at large: The early release's HLA-typed donors yielded tens of millions of unique TCRs. Study-wide results and caveats: A later look showed TCR association rates differing by HLA locus, highest for DRB1 and lowest for HLA-C.

A word on this clone: Its antigen is currently unknown.

The J segment lost 5 bases and the V segment lost 5 bases, leaving 10 bases of the junction unmatched. The CDR3 sequence is 16 residues long. Germline V gene sequence: CDR1 SEHNR, CDR2 FQNEAQ (reference sequence). With 60 Vbeta and 13 Jbeta primers, the PCR was carried out. Assay: immunoSEQ multiplex PCR; the TCRdb copy retains only in-frame clones and omits some. The specimen's table records about 99,000 clones. The clonotype originates from a man aged 40-49 years in good health and CMV-seronegative. Sequenced sample: PBMCs. V usage is TRBV7-9 and J usage is TRBJ2-3; 10 nucleotides align to TRBD2. This chain's CDR3 is CASSPGKREGQDTQYF. DNA for the CDR3: TGTGCCAGCAGCCCGGGAAAGCGGGAGGGTCAAGATACGCAGTATTTT.